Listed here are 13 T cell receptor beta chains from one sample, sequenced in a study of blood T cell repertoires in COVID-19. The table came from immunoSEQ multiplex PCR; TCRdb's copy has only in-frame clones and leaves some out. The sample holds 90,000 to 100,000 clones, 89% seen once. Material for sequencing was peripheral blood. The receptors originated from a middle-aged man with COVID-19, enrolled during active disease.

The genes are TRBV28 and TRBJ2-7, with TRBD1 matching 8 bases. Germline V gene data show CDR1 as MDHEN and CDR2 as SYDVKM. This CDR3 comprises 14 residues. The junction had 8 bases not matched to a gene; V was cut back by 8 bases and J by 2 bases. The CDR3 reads CASQTGAPTYEQYF. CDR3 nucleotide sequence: TGTGCCAGCCAGACAGGGGCACCAACCTACGAGCAGTACTTC. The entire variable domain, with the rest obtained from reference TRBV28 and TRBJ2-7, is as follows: DVKVTQSSRYLVKRTGEKVFLECVQDMDHENMFWYRQDPGLGLRLIYFSYDVKMKEKGDIPEGYSVSREKKERFSLILESASTNQTSMYLCASQTGAPTYEQYFGPGTRLTVT.

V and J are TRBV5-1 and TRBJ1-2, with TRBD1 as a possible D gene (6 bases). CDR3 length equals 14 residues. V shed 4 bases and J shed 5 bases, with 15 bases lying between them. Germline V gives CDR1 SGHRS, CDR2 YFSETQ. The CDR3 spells CASSPQGLGYGYTF. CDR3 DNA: TGCGCCAGCAGCCCCCAGGGGCTCGGGTATGGCTACACCTTC.

CDR3 amino acids: CASSLGQYGYTF. In DNA form, the CDR3 reads TGTGCCAGCAGCTTGGGACAGTATGGCTACACCTTC. The chain employs TRBV5-6 and TRBJ1-2, with D possibly being TRBD1 (5 bases). The length of the CDR3 is 12 residues. Germline loops: CDR1 SGHDT, CDR2 YYEEEE. Trimming took off 0 bases at V and 5 bases at J, with 5 bases between the two ends.

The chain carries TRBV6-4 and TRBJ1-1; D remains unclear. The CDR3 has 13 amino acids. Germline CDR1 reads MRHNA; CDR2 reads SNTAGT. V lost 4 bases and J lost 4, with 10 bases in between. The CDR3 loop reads CASSVEGGTEAFF. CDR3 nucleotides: TGTGCCAGCAGTGTAGAGGGTGGCACTGAAGCTTTCTTT.

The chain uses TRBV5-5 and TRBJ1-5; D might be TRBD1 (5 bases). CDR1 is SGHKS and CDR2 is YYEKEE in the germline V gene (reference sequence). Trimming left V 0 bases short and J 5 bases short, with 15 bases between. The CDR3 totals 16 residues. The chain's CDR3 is CASSLAAGRVDQPQHF. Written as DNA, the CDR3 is TGTGCCAGCAGCTTGGCGGCAGGGAGGGTCGATCAGCCCCAGCATTTT.

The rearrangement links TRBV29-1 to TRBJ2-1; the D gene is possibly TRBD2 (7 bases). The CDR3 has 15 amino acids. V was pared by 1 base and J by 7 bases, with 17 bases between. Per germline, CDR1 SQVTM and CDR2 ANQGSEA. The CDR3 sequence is CSVEVSGGTMNEQFF. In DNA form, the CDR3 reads TGCAGCGTTGAAGTATCGGGGGGCACTATGAATGAGCAGTTCTTC.

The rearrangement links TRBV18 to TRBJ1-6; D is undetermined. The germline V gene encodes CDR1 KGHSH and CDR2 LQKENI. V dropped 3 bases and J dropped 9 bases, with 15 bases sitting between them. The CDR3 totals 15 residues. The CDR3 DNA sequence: TGTGCCAGCTCACCTGCCGAGGATATTGGTTCACCCCTCCACTTT. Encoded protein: CASSPAEDIGSPLHF.

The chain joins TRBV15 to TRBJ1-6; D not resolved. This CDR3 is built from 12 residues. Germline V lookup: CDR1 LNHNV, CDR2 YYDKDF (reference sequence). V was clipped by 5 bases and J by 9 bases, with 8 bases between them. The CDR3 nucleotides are TGTGCCACCAGCGAGACTGGTTCACCCCTCCACTTT. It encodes CATSETGSPLHF. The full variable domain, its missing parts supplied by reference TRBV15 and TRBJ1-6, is DAMVIQNPRYQVTQFGKPVTLSCSQTLNHNVMYWYQQKSSQAPKLLFHYYDKDFNNEADTPDNFQSRRPNTSFCFLDIRSPGLGDTAMYLCATSETGSPLHFGNGTRLTVT.

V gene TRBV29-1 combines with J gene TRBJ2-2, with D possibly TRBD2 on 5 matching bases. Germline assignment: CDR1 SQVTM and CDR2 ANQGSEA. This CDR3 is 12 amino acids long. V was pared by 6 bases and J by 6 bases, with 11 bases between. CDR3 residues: CSVVGVSGELFF. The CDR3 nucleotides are TGCAGCGTGGTGGGAGTTTCCGGGGAGCTGTTTTTT.

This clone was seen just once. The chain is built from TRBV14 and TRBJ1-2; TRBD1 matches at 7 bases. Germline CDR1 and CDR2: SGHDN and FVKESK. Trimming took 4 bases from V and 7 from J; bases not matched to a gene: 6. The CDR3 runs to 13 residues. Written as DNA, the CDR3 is TGTGCCAGCAGCCCCACAGGGGATGGTGGCTACACCTTC. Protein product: CASSPTGDGGYTF.

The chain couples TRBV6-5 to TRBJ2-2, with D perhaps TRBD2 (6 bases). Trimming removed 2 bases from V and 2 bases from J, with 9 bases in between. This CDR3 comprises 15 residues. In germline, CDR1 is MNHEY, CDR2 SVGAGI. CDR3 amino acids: CASSYGLPNTGELFF. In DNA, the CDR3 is TGTGCCAGCAGTTACGGACTACCTAACACCGGGGAGCTGTTTTTT.

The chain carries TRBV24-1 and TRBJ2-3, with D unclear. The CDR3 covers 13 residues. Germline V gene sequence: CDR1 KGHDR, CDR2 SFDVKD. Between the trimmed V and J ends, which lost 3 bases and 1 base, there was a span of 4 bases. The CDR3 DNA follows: TGTGCCACCAGTGATGCGGGCACAGATACGCAGTATTTT. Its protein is CATSDAGTDTQYF.

The CDR3 spells CASTGSGVRNSPLHF. CDR3 bases: TGTGCCAGCACCGGGTCGGGGGTTAGGAATTCACCCCTCCACTTT. This chain links TRBV9 with TRBJ1-6; a weak D match, TRBD1 (5 bases). The CDR3 is 15 amino acids. Trimming left V 6 bases short and J 7 bases short, with 17 bases between. From germline, CDR1 is SGDLS and CDR2 YYNGEE.